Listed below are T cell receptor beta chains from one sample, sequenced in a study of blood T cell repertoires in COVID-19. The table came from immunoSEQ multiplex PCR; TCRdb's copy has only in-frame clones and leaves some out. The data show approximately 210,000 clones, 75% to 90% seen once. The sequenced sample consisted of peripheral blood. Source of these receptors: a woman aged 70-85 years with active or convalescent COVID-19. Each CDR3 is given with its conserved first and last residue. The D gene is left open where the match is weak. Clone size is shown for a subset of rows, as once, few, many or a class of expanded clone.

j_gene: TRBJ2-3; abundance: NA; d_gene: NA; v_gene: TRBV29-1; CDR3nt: TGCAGCGCACTACTAGCCCCCGCAGATACGCAGTATTTT; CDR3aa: CSALLAPADTQYF
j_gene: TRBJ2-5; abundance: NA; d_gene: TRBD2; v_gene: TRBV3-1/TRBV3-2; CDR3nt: TGTGCCAGCAGCCAAGTCCCGGGAGGTATAGAGACCCAGTACTTC; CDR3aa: CASSQVPGGIETQYF
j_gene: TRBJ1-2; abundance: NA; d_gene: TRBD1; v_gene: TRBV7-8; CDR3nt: TGTGCCAGCAGCTTGACAGGGGGGAACTATGGCTACACCTTC; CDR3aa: CASSLTGGNYGYTF
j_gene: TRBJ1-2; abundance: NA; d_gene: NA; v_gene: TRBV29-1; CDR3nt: TGCAGCGCCTACAGGGAAAGGTATGGCTACACCTTC; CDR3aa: CSAYRERYGYTF
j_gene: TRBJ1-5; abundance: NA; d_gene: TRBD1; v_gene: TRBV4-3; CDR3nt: TGCGCCAGCAGCCAAAAAGCCGCCCAGGGGGGCGATCAGCCCCAGCATTTT; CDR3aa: CASSQKAAQGGDQPQHF
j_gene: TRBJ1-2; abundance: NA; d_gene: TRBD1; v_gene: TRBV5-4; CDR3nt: TGTGCCAGCAGCTTGGGAGGGGGCAGCGACTATGGCTACACCTTC; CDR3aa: CASSLGGGSDYGYTF
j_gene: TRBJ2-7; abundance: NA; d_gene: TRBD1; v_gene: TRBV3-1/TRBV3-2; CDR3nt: TGTGCCAGCAGCCAAGTGCCCGACAGGGTTGACGAGCAGTACTTC; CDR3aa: CASSQVPDRVDEQYF
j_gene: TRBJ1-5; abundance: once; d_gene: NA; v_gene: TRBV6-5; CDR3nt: TGTGCCAGCAGATTACAGGAAAATCAGCCCCAGCATTTT; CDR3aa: CASRLQENQPQHF
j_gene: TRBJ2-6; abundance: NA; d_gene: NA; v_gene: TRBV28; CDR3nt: TGTGCCAGCATCCATGGGGCAGGGGCTGGGGCCAACGTCCTGACTTTC; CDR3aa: CASIHGAGAGANVLTF
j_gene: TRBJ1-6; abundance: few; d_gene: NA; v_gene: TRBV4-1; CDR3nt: TGCGCCAGCAGGGATACAGGGAGCTCCTATAATTCACCCCTCCACTTT; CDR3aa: CASRDTGSSYNSPLHF
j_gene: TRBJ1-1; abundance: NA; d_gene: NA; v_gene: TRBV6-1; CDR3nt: TGTGCCAGCAATCTCAGGGTAAACACTGAAGCTTTCTTT; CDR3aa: CASNLRVNTEAFF
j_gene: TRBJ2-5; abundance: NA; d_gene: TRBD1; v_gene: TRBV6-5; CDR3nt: TGTGCCAGCAGTTCCCCCTCAGGGGGTTTGGAGACCCAGTACTTC; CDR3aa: CASSSPSGGLETQYF
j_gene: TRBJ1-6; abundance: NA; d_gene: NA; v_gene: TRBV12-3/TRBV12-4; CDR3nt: TGTGCCAGCAGTTCCGCCGGAGCCCTCCACTTT; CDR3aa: CASSSAGALHF
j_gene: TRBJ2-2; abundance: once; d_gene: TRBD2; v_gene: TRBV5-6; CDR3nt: TGTGCCAGCAGCCTCGAACTAGCGGGCGACACCGGGGAGCTGTTTTTT; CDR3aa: CASSLELAGDTGELFF
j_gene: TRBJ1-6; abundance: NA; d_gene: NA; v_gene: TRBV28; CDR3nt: TGTGCCAGCACCTCAGACGGGGTTAATTCACCCCTCCACTTT; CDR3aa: CASTSDGVNSPLHF
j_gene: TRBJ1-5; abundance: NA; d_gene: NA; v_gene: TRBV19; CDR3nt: TGTGCCAGTAGTATATATTGGGGCGAAGTTCAGCCCCAGCATTTT; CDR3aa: CASSIYWGEVQPQHF
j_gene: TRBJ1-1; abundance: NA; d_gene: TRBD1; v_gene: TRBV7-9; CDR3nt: TGTGCCAGCAGCACGACAGGGGGCGGATTAATGAACACTGAAGCTTTCTTT; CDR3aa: CASSTTGGGLMNTEAFF
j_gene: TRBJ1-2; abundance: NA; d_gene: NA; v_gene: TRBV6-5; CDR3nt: TGTGCCAGCAGTAAGGGAGGGGAAGAAAGTGGCTACACCTTC; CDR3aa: CASSKGGEESGYTF
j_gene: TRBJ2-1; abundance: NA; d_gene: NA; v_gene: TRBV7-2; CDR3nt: TGTGCCAGCAGCCCAAGTCCTAACTCCTACAATGAGCAGTTCTTC; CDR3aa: CASSPSPNSYNEQFF
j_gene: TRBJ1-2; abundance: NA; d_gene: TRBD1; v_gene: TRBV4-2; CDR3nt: TGTGCCAGCAGCCAAGCGGGGACAGGGGGGGGCTATGGCTACACCTTC; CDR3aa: CASSQAGTGGGYGYTF
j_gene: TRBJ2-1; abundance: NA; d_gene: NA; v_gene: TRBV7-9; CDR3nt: TGTGCCACCACCCCTAAGGAGGAGCAGTTCTTC; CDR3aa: CATTPKEEQFF
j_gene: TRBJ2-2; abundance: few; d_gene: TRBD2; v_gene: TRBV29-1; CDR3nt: TGCAGCGTTGGTGCTAGCGGGTTTCACACCGGGGAGCTGTTTTTT; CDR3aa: CSVGASGFHTGELFF
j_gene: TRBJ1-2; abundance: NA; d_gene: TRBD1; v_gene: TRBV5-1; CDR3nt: TGCGCCAGCAGCACGGACAGGAGTTATGGCTACACCTTC; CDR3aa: CASSTDRSYGYTF
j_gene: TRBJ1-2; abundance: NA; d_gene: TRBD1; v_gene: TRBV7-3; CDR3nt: TGTGCCAGCAGCCCGGACAGGGACTATGGCTACACCTTC; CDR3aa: CASSPDRDYGYTF
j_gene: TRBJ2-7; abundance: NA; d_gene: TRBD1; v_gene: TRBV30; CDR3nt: TGTGCCTGGAAGAGGGGGCAATCCTACGAGCAGTACTTC; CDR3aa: CAWKRGQSYEQYF
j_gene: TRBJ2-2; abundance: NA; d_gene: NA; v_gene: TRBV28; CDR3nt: TGTGCCAGCAGTTTACAGATAAACACCGGGGAGCTGTTTTTT; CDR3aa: CASSLQINTGELFF
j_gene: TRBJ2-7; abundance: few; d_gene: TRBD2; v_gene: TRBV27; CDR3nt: TGTGCCAGCAGCCTTTGGACTAGCCCAGAGGAGCAGTACTTC; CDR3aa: CASSLWTSPEEQYF
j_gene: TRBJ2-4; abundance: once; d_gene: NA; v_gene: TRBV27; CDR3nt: TGTGCCAGCAGTGCCCTTGGACAGTCGAAGGCCAAAAACATTCAGTACTTC; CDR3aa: CASSALGQSKAKNIQYF
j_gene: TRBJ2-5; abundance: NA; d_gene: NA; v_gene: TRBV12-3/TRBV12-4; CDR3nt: TGTGCCAGCAGTTCACAGTCTCGGGAGACCCAGTACTTC; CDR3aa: CASSSQSRETQYF
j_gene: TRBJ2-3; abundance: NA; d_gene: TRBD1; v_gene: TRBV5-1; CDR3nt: TGCGCCAGCAGCCAAGGGACAGGGGTCACAGATACGCAGTATTTT; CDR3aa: CASSQGTGVTDTQYF
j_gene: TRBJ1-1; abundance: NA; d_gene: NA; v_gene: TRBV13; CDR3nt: TGTGCCAGCAGCAATCACCCCAGTATAGGGGACACTGAAGCTTTCTTT; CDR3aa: CASSNHPSIGDTEAFF
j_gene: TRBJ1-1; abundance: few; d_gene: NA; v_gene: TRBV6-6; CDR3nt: TGTACCTCCGGACACGGCACTGAAGCTTTCTTT; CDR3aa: CTSGHGTEAFF
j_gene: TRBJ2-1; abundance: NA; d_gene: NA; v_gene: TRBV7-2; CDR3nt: TGTGCCAGCAGCTTAGGCGGGAACTCCTACAATGAGCAGTTCTTC; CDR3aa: CASSLGGNSYNEQFF
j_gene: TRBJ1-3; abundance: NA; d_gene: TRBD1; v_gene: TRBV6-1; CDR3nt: TGTGCCAGCAGTGGACTTAAAAGGACAGGCGAATTGGACACCATATATTTT; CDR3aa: CASSGLKRTGELDTIYF
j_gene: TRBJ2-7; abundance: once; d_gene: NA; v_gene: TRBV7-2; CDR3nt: TGTGCCAGCAACCCAAACACCTGGGACATCCACTACGAGCAGTACTTC; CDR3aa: CASNPNTWDIHYEQYF
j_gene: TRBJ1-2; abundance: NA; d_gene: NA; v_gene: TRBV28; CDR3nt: TGTGCCAGCAGTTTACGGGTGGATGGCTACACCTTC; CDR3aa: CASSLRVDGYTF
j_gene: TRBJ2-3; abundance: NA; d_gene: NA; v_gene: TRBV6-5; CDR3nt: TGTGCCAGCAGTTCCCCCCGGAGCAGCACAGATACGCAGTATTTT; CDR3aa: CASSSPRSSTDTQYF
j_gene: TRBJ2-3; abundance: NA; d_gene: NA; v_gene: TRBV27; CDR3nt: TGTGCCAGCAGCCCCGGACTCTCCCGCTACGTAGATACGCAGTATTTT; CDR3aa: CASSPGLSRYVDTQYF
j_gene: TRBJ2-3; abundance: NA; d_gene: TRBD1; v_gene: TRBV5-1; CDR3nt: TGCGCCAGCACCCCGGGACAGACATCAGAGAGTGGGCAGTATTTT; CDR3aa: CASTPGQTSESGQYF
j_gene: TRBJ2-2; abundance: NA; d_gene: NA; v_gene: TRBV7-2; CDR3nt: TGTGCCAGCAGCTGGATGGCTACGGGCACCGGGGAGCTGTTTTTT; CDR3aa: CASSWMATGTGELFF
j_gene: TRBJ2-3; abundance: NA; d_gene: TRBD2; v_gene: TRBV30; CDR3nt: TGTGCCTGGAGCCGCGGGGGGGGGCATCGGACAGATACGCAGTATTTT; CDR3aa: CAWSRGGGHRTDTQYF
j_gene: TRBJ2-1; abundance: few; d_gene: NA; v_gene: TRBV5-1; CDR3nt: TGCGCCAGCAGCTCGATAGCGGCTGATTACAATGAGCAGTTCTTC; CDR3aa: CASSSIAADYNEQFF
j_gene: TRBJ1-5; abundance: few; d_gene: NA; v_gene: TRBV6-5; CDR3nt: TGTGCCAGCGTCAACAGGGTCTGGGGCAATCAGCCCCAGCATTTT; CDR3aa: CASVNRVWGNQPQHF
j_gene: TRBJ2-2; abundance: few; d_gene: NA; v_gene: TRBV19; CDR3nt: TGTGCCAGTAGTACCGATCGGGGAAAATTCACCGGGGAGCTGTTTTTT; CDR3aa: CASSTDRGKFTGELFF
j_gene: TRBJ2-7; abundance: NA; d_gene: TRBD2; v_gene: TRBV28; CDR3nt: TGTGCCAGCACCGGACTAGCGGGAGGCCTAGAGCAGTACTTC; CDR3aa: CASTGLAGGLEQYF
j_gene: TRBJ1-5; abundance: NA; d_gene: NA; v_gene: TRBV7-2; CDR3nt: TGTGCCAGCAGCTGGTCCCGCGGGGGGTACAGCAATCAGCCCCAGCATTTT; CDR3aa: CASSWSRGGYSNQPQHF
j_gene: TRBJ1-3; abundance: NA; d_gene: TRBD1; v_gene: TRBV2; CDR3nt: TGTGCCAGCAGTTTCGACAGGGTAGCTGGAAACACCATATATTTT; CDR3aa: CASSFDRVAGNTIYF
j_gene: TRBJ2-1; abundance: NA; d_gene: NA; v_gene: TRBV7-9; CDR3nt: TGTGCCAGCAGCGCTACCTCCAGGGGATACAATGAGCAGTTCTTC; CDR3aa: CASSATSRGYNEQFF
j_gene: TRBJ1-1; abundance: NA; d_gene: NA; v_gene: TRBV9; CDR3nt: TGTGCCAGCCCCCCGGCGGGTTTTAAGAACACTGAAGCTTTCTTT; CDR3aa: CASPPAGFKNTEAFF